The clone carrying this T cell receptor beta chain was detected many times. Sample time point: sample taken at primary tumor resection. Whole RNA from tumor, nontumor lung or frozen PBMC was sequenced unsorted. This specimen belongs to a study of spatial heterogeneity in lung cancer. This CDR3 is built from 15 residues. CDR1 and CDR2 from the germline V gene are DFQATT and SNEGSKA (reference sequence). V was shortened by 0 bases and J by 0 bases, with 9 bases between the two germline ends. MiXCR, run by TCRdb on the 5' RACE reads, gives a single entry per CDR3 protein. This table has 3,800 or so distinct CDR3 sequences, about 3.1% appearing once.

The rearrangement links TRBV20-1 to TRBJ1-5, with unresolved D. Source: normal lung tissue next to the tumor, taken at surgery. This TCR was sampled from a female donor with early-stage non-small cell lung cancer. The CDR3 sequence: CSARDSKNSNQPQHF. As DNA, the CDR3 is TGCAGTGCTAGAGATAGTAAGAATAGCAATCAGCCCCAGCATTTT.